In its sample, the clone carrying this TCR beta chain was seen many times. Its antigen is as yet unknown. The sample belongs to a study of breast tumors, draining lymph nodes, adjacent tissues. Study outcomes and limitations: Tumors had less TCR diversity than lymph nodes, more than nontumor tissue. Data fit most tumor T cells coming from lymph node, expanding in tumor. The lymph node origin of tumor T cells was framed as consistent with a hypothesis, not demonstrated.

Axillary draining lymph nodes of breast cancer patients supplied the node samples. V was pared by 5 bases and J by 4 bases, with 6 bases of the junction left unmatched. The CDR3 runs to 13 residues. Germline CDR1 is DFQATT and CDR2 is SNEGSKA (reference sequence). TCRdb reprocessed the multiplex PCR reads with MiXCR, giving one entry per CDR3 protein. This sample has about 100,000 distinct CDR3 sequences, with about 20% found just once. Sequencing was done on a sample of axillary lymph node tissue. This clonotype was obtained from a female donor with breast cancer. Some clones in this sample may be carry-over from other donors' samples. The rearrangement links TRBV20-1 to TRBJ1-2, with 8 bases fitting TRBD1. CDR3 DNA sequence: TGCAGTGCTCCGGACACAGGGGGCTATGGCTACACCTTC. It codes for CSAPDTGGYGYTF.